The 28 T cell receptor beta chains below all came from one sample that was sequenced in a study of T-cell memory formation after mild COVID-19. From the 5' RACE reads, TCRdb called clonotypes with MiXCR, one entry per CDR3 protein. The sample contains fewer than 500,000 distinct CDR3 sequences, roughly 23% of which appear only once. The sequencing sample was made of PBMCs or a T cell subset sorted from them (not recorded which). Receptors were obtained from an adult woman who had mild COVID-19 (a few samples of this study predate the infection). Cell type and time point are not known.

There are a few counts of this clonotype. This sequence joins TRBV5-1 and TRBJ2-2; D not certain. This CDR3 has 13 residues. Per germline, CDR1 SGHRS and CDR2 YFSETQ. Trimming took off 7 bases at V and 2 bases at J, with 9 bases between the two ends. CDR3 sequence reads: CASRLRNTGELFF. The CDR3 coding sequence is TGCGCCAGCCGACTCAGAAACACCGGGGAGCTGTTTTTT.

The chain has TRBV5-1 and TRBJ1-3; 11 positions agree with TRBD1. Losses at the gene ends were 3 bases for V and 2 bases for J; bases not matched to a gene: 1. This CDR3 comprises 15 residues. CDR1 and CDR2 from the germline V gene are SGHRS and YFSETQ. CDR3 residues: CASSSDRGPGNTIYF. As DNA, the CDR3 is TGCGCCAGCAGCTCGGACAGGGGGCCTGGAAACACCATATATTTT.

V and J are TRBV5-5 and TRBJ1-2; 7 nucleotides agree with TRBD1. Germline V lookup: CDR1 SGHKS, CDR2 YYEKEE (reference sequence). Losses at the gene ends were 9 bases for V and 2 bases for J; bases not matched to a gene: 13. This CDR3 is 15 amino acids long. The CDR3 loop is CATHGGGTANYGYTF. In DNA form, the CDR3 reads TGTGCCACCCACGGGGGGGGGACAGCGAACTATGGCTACACCTTC. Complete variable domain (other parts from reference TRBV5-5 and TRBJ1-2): DAGVTQSPTHLIKTRGQQVTLRCSPISGHKSVSWYQQVLGQGPQFIFQYYEKEERGRGNFPDRFSARQFPNYSSELNVNALLLGDSALYLCATHGGGTANYGYTFGSGTRLTVV.

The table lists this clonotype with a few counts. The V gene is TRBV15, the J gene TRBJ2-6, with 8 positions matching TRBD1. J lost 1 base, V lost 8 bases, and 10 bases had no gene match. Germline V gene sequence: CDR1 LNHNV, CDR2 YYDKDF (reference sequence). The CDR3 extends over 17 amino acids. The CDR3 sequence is CATSPGQAFSGANVLTF. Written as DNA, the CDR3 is TGTGCCACCTCCCCGGGACAGGCTTTTTCTGGGGCCAACGTCCTGACTTTC.

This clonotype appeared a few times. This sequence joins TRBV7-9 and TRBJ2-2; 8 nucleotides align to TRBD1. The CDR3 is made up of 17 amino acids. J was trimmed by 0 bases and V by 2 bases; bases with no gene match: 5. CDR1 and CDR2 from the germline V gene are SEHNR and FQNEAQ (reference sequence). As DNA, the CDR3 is TGTGCCAGCAGCTTATCTGGGACAGGAGCGAACACCGGGGAGCTGTTTTTT. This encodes CASSLSGTGANTGELFF.

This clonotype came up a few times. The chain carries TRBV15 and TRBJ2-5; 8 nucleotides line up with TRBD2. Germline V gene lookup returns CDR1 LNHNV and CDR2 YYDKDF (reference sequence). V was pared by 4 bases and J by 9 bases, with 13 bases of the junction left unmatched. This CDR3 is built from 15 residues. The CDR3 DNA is TGTGCCACCAGCACCTCTCCTAGCGGGTTTAGGGCCCAGTACTTC. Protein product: CATSTSPSGFRAQYF.

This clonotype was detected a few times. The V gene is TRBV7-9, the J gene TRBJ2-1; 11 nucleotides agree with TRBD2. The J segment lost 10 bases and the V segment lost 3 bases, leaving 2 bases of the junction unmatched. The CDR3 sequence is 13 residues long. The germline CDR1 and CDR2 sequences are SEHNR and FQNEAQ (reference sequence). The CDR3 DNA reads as TGTGCCAGCAGCTTCGCTAGCGGGAGGGAGCAGTTCTTC. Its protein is CASSFASGREQFF. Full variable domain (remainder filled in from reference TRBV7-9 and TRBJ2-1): DTGVSQNPRHKITKRGQNVTFRCDPISEHNRLYWYRQTLGQGPEFLTYFQNEAQLEKSRLLSDRFSAERPKGSFSTLEIQRTEQGDSAMYLCASSFASGREQFFGPGTRLTVL.

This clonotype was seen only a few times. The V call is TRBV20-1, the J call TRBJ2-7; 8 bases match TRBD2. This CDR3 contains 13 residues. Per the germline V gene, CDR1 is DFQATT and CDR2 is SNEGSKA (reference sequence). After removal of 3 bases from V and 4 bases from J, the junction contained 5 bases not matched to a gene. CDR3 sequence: CSARSGTSYEQYF. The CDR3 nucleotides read TGCAGTGCTAGGTCCGGGACTAGTTACGAGCAGTACTTC.

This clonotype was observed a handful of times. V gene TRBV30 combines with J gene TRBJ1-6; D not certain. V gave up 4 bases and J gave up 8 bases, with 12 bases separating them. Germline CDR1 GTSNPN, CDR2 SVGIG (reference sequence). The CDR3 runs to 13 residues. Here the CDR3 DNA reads TGTGCCTGGACACCCCGGGAGGATTCACCCCTCCACTTT. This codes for CAWTPREDSPLHF.

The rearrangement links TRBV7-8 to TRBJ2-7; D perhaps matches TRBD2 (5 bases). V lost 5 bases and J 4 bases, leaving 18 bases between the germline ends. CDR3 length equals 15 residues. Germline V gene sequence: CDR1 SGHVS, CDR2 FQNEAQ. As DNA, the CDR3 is TGTGCCAGCAGCCTCGAGGGTGGGCGGATATACGAGCAGTACTTC. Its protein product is CASSLEGGRIYEQYF.

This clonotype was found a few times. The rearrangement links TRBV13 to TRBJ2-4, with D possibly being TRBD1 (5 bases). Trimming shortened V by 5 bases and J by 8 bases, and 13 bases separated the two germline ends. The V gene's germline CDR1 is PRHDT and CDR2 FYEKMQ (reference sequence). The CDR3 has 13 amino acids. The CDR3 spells CASSTRQTDIQYF. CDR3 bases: TGTGCCAGCAGCACCCGACAGACTGACATTCAGTACTTC.

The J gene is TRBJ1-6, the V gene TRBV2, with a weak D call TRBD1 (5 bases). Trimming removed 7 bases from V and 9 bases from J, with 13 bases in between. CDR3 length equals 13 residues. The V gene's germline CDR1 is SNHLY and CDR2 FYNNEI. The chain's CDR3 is CASTTGGGSPLHF. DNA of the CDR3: TGTGCCAGCACCACTGGGGGGGGTTCACCCCTCCACTTT.

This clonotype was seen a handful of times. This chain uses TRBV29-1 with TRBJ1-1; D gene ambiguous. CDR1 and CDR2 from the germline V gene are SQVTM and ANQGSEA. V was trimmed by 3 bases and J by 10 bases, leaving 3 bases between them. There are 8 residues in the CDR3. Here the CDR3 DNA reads TGCAGCGTTGAGGGAGCTTTCTTT. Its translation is CSVEGAFF.

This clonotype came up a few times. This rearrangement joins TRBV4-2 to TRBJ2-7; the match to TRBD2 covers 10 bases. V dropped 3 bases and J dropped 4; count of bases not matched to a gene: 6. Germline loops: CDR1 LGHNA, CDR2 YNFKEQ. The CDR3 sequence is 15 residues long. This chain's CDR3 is CASSQALSGGYEQYF. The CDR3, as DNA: TGTGCCAGCAGCCAGGCACTTAGCGGGGGGTACGAGCAGTACTTC.

Here the CDR3 reads CASSYPTLAGGTGANVLTF. CDR3 in DNA: TGTGCCAGCAGCTATCCGACACTAGCGGGAGGAACTGGGGCCAACGTCCTGACTTTC. The chain is built from TRBV7-3 and TRBJ2-6, with 12 positions matching TRBD2. Germline CDR1 reads SGHTA; CDR2 reads FQGTGA. J was trimmed by 2 bases and V by 4 bases; bases with no gene match: 9. The CDR3 loop spans 19 amino acids.

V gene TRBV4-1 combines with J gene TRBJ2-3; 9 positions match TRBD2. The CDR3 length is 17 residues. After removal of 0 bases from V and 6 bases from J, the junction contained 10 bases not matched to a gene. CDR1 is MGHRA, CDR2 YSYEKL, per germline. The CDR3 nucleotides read TGCGCCAGCAGCCAAGAATTCGGCGGGGGGGCTTCGGATACGCAGTATTTT. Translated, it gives CASSQEFGGGASDTQYF.

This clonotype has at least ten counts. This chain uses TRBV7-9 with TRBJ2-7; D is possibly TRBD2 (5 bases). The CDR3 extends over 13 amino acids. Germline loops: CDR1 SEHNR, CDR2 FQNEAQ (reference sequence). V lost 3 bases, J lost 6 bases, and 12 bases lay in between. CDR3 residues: CASSFDPRGEQYF. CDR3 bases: TGTGCCAGCAGCTTTGATCCTCGGGGCGAGCAGTACTTC. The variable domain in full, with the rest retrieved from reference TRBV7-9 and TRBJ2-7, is DTGVSQNPRHKITKRGQNVTFRCDPISEHNRLYWYRQTLGQGPEFLTYFQNEAQLEKSRLLSDRFSAERPKGSFSTLEIQRTEQGDSAMYLCASSFDPRGEQYFGPGTRLTVT.

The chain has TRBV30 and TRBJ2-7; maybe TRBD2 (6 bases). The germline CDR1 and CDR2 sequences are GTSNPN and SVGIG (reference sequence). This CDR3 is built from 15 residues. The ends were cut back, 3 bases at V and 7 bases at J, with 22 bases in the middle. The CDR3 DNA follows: TGTGCCTGGAGCGTCCGGGCCGCGTTCCGGGAGGAGCAGTACTTC. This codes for CAWSVRAAFREEQYF.

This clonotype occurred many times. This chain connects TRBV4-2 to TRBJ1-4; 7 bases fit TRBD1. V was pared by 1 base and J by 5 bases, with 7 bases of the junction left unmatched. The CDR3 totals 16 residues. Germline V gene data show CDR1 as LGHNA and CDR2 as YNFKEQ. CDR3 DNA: TGTGCCAGCAGCCAAGGTTCAGGGACAGAGAATGAAAAACTGTTTTTT. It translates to CASSQGSGTENEKLFF.

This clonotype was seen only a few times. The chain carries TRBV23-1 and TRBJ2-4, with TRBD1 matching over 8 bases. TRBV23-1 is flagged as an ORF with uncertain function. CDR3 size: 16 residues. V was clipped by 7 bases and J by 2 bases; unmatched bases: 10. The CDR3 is CASIQQGARSKNIQYF. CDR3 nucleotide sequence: TGCGCCAGCATACAGCAGGGGGCGAGATCCAAAAACATTCAGTACTTC.

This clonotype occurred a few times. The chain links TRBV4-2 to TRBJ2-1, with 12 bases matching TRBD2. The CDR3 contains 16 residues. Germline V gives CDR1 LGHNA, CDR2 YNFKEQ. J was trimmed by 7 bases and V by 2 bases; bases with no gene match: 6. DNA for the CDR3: TGTGCCAGCAGCCAAACGACTAGCGGGAGATCTAATGAGCAGTTCTTC. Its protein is CASSQTTSGRSNEQFF.

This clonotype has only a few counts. CDR3 region: CATSGPGTEAYEQYF. CDR3 DNA sequence: TGTGCCACCAGCGGACCTGGGACCGAAGCCTACGAGCAGTACTTC. The chain has TRBV15 and TRBJ2-7; D might be TRBD1 or TRBD2, each matching 5 bases. The CDR3 runs to 15 residues. V lost 5 bases, J lost 2 bases, and 16 bases lay in between. The germline V gene has CDR1 LNHNV and CDR2 YYDKDF (reference sequence).

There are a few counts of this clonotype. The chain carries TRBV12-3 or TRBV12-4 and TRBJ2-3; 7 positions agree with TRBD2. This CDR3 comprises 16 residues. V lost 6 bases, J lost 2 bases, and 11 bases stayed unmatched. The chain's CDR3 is CASRGGVAGNTDTQYF. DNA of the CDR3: TGTGCCAGCAGGGGGGGAGTAGCGGGTAACACAGATACGCAGTATTTT.

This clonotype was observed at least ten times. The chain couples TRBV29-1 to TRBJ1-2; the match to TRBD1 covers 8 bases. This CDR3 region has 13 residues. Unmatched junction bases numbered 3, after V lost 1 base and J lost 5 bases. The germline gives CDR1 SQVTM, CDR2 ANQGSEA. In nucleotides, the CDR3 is TGCAGCGTTGAAGGGACAGGGCCTTATGGCTACACCTTC. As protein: CSVEGTGPYGYTF.

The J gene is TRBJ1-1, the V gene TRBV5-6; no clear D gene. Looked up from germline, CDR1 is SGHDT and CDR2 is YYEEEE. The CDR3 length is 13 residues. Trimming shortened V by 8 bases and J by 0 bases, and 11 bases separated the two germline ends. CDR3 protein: CASTEAMNTEAFF. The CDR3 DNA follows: TGTGCCAGTACCGAAGCCATGAACACTGAAGCTTTCTTT.

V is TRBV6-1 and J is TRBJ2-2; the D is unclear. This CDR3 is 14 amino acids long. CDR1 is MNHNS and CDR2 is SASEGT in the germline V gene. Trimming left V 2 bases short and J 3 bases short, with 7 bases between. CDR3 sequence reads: CASSEYGDTGELFF. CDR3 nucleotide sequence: TGTGCCAGCAGTGAATATGGGGACACCGGGGAGCTGTTTTTT.

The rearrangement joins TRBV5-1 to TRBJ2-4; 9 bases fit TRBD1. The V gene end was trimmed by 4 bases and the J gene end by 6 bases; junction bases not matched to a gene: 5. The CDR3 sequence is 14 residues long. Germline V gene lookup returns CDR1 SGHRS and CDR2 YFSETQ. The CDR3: CASSLQDRGNIQYF. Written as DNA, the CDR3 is TGCGCCAGCAGCCTCCAGGACAGGGGAAACATTCAGTACTTC. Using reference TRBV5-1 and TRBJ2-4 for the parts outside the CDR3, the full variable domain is KAGVTQTPRYLIKTRGQQVTLSCSPISGHRSVSWYQQTPGQGLQFLFEYFSETQRNKGNFPGRFSGRQFSNSRSEMNVSTLELGDSALYLCASSLQDRGNIQYFGAGTRLSVL.

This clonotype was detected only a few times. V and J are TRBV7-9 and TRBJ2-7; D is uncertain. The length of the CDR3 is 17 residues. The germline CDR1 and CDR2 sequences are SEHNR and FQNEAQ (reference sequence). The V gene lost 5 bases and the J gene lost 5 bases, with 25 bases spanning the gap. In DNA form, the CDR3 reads TGTGCCAGCAGCCCACCCTCCCCCCGAAAAACAGCCAACGAGCAGTACTTC. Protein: CASSPPSPRKTANEQYF. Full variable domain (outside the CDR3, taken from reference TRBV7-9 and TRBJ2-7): DTGVSQNPRHKITKRGQNVTFRCDPISEHNRLYWYRQTLGQGPEFLTYFQNEAQLEKSRLLSDRFSAERPKGSFSTLEIQRTEQGDSAMYLCASSPPSPRKTANEQYFGPGTRLTVT.